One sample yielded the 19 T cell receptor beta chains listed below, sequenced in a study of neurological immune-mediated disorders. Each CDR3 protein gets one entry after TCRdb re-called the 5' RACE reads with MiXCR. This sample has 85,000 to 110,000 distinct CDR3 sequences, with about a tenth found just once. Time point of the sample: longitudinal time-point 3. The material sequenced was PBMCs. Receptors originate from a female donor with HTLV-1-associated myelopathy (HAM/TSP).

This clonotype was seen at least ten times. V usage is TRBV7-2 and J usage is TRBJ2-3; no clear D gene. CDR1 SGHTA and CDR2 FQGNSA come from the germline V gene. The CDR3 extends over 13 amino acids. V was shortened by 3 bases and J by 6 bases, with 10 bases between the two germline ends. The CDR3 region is CASSFATLDTQYF. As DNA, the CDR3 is TGTGCCAGCAGCTTTGCTACCTTGGATACGCAGTATTTT. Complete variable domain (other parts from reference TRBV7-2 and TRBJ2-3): GAGVSQSPSNKVTEKGKDVELRCDPISGHTALYWYRQSLGQGLEFLIYFQGNSAPDKSGLPSDRFSAERTGGSVSTLTIQRTQQEDSAVYLCASSFATLDTQYFGPGTRLTVL.

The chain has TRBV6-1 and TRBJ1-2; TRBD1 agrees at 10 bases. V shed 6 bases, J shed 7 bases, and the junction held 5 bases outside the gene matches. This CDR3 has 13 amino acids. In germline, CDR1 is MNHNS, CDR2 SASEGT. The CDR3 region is CASSEGQGSGYTF. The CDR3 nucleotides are TGTGCCAGCAGCGAGGGACAGGGGTCTGGCTACACCTTC.

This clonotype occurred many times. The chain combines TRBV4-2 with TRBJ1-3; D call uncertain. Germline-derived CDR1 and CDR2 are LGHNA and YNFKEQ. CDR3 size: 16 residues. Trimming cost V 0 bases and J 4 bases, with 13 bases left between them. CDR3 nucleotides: TGTGCCAGCAGCCAAGATTGGAGGGCCGGGGGAAACACCATATATTTT. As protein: CASSQDWRAGGNTIYF.

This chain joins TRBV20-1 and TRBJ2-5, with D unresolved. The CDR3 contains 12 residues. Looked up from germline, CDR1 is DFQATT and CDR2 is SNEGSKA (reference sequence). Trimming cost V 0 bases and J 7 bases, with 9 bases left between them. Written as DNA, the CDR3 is TGCAGTGCTAGAGATGGTGAACCGACCCAGTACTTC. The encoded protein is CSARDGEPTQYF.

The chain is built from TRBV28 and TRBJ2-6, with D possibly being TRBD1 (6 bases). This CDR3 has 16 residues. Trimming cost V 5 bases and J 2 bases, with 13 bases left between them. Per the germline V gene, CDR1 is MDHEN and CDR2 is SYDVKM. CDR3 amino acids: CASSPTGLAGANVLTF. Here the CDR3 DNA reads TGTGCCAGCAGTCCAACAGGGCTAGCTGGGGCCAACGTCCTGACTTTC.

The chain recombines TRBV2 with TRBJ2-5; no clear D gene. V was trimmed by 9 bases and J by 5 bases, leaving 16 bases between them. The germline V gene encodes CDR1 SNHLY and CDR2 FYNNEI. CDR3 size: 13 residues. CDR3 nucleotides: TGTGCCAGTACCGCATGGGCGGCGGAGACCCAGTACTTC. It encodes CASTAWAAETQYF.

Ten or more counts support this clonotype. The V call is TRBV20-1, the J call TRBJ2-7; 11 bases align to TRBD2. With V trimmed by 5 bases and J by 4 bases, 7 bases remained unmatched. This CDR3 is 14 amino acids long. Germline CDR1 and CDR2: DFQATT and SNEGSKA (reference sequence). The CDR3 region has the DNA TGCAGTGCTGGCCCCGGGACTAGCGGTTACGAGCAGTACTTC. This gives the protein CSAGPGTSGYEQYF.

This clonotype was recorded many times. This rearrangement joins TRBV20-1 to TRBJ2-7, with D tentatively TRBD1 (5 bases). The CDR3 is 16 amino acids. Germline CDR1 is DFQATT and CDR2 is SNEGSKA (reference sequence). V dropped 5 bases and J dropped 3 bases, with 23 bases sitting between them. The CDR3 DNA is TGCAGTGCTGCTCACCAGGACACTCCTAGGGTCTACGAGCAGTACTTC. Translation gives CSAAHQDTPRVYEQYF.

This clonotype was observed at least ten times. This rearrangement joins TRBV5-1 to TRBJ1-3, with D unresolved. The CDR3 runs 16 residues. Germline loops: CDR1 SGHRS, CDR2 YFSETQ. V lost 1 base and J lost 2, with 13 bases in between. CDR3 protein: CASSLLSVIAGNTIYF. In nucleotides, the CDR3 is TGCGCCAGCAGCTTGTTGTCTGTAATCGCTGGAAACACCATATATTTT. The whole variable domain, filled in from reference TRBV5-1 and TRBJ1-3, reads KAGVTQTPRYLIKTRGQQVTLSCSPISGHRSVSWYQQTPGQGLQFLFEYFSETQRNKGNFPGRFSGRQFSNSRSEMNVSTLELGDSALYLCASSLLSVIAGNTIYFGEGSWLTVV.

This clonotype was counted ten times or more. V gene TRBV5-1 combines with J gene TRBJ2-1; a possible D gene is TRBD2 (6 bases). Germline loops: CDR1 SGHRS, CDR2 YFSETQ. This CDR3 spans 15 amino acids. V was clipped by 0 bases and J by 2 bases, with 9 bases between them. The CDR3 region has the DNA TGCGCCAGCAGCTTGGCGGGGGACCCCTACAATGAGCAGTTCTTC. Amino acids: CASSLAGDPYNEQFF. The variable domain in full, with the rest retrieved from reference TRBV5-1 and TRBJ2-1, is KAGVTQTPRYLIKTRGQQVTLSCSPISGHRSVSWYQQTPGQGLQFLFEYFSETQRNKGNFPGRFSGRQFSNSRSEMNVSTLELGDSALYLCASSLAGDPYNEQFFGPGTRLTVL.

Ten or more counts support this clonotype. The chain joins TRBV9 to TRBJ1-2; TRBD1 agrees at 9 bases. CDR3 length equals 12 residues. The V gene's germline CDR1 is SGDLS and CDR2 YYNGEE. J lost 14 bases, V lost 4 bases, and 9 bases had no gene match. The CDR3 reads CASSLRQGGRTF. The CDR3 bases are TGTGCCAGCAGCCTAAGACAGGGGGGTAGGACCTTC.

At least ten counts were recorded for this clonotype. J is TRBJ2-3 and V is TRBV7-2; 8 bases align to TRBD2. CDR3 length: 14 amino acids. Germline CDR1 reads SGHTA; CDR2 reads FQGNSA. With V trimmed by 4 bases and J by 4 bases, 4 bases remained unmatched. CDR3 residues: CASSSGLAPDTQYF. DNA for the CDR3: TGTGCCAGCAGCTCCGGACTAGCCCCAGATACGCAGTATTTT.

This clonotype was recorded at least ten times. For the CDR3, the DNA is TGCGCCACTTCTATACAGGGATCCTTGAATGAGCAGTTCTTC. This translates into CATSIQGSLNEQFF. The chain is built from TRBV5-1 and TRBJ2-1; D is perhaps TRBD1 (6 bases). The CDR3 spans 14 residues. Germline assignment: CDR1 SGHRS and CDR2 YFSETQ. Trimming removed 9 bases from V and 7 bases from J, with 20 bases in between.

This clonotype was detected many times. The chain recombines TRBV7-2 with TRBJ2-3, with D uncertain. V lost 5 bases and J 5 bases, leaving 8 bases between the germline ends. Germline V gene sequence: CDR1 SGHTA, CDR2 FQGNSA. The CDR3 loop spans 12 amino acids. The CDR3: CASSPGLDTQYF. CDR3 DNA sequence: TGTGCCAGCAGCCCTGGGTTAGATACGCAGTATTTT.

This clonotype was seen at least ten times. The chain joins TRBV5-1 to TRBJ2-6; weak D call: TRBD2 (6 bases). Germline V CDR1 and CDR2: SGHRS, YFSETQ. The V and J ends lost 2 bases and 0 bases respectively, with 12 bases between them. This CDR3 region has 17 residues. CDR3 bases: TGCGCCAGCAGCTTTAGCGGAACCTCCTCTGGGGCCAACGTCCTGACTTTC. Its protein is CASSFSGTSSGANVLTF.

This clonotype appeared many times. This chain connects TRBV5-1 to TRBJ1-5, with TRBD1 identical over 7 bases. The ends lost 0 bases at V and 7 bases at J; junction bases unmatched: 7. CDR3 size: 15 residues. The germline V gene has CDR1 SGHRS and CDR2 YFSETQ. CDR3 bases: TGCGCCAGCAGCTTGGAGGGGGCGAGAGGGCAGCCCCAGCATTTT. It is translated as CASSLEGARGQPQHF. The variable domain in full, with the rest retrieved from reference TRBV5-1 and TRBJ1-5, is KAGVTQTPRYLIKTRGQQVTLSCSPISGHRSVSWYQQTPGQGLQFLFEYFSETQRNKGNFPGRFSGRQFSNSRSEMNVSTLELGDSALYLCASSLEGARGQPQHFGDGTRLSIL.

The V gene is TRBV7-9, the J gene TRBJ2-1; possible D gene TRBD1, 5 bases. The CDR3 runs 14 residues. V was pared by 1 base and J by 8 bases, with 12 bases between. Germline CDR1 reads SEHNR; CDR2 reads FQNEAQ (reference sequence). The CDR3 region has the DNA TGTGCCAGCAGCTTAGGGGGCCCCGTGGATGAGCAGTTCTTC. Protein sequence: CASSLGGPVDEQFF.

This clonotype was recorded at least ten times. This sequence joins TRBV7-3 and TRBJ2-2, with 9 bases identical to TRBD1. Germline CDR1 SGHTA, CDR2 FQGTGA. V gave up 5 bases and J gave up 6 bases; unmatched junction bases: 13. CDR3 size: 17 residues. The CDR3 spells CASSPKDRGTLAGELFF. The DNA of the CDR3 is TGTGCCAGCAGCCCTAAAGACAGGGGGACTTTGGCCGGGGAGCTGTTTTTT.

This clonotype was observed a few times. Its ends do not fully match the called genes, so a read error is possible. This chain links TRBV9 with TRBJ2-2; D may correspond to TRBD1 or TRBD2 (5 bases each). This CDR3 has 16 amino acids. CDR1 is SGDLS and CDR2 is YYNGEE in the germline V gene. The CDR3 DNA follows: TGTGCCAGCAGCGTAGTGCCACTACCGAAAACCGGGGCGCTGTTTTTT. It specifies CASSVVPLPKTGALFF.